What follows are 25 T cell receptor beta chains derived from one specimen sequenced in a study of T cells in Graves' hyperthyroidism and ophthalmopathy. RNA transcripts provided the source from which TCR beta CDR3 regions were amplified. The TCR CDR3 was amplified in a first-round RT-PCR using the HTBI primer set. TCRdb ran MiXCR on the multiplex PCR reads and lists one entry per CDR3 protein. The sample gives roughly 840,000 distinct CDR3 sequences, 38% of which show up once; around 10% is in the top ten. Sequencing input: blood. Every receptor here comes from a man aged 18 to 29 with Graves' hyperthyroidism.

This clonotype was picked up a small number of times. The chain recombines TRBV12-3 or TRBV12-4 with TRBJ1-2, with D maybe TRBD1 (6 bases). The germline V and J ends were trimmed by 7 bases and 7 bases, with 13 bases remaining between them. The CDR3 is 12 residues long. The CDR3 region is CASKGGSGGYTF. As DNA, the CDR3 is TGTGCCAGCAAGGGGGGCTCGGGTGGCTACACCTTC.

This clonotype came up many times. V and J are TRBV19 and TRBJ1-5; possible D gene TRBD1, 6 bases. The germline V gene has CDR1 LNHDA and CDR2 SQIVND (reference sequence). V gave up 6 bases and J gave up 6 bases, with 21 bases separating them. There are 16 residues in the CDR3. In DNA form, the CDR3 reads TGTGCCAGTAGACAGGGTATGGACTTTCGGGGTCAGCCCCAGCATTTT. It yields the protein CASRQGMDFRGQPQHF.

The V gene is TRBV19, the J gene TRBJ1-5; D might be TRBD1 (5 bases). The CDR3 sequence is 14 residues long. Germline V gives CDR1 LNHDA, CDR2 SQIVND (reference sequence). V was cut by 4 bases and J by 3 bases, with 10 bases left in between. The DNA for the CDR3 is TGTGCCAGTAGTACAGGGATTTACAATCAGCCCCAGCATTTT. Translated, it gives CASSTGIYNQPQHF.

The rearrangement joins TRBV12-3 or TRBV12-4 to TRBJ2-7; no clear D. The CDR3 has 13 amino acids. Trimming took off 6 bases at V and 2 bases at J, with 11 bases between the two ends. The CDR3 loop reads CASSQNGAYEQYF. Here the CDR3 DNA reads TGTGCCAGCAGCCAGAACGGAGCCTACGAGCAGTACTTC.

The sample holds many counts of this clonotype. V is TRBV19 and J is TRBJ1-2; unclear D gene. The CDR3 runs 15 residues. CDR1 LNHDA and CDR2 SQIVND come from the germline V gene (reference sequence). V was pared by 3 bases and J by 4 bases, with 15 bases between. CDR3 residues: CASSILDRDSYGYTF. CDR3 nucleotides: TGTGCCAGTAGTATTCTGGACCGAGACTCCTATGGCTACACCTTC.

This clonotype came up a few times. V gene TRBV10-3 combines with J gene TRBJ1-2, with TRBD1 matching 9 bases. V was pared by 10 bases and J by 4 bases, with 10 bases of the junction left unmatched. The V gene's germline CDR1 is ENHRY and CDR2 SYGVKD. The CDR3 contains 14 residues. The CDR3 loop is CASSIRQGGYGYTF. The CDR3 DNA reads as TGTGCCAGCAGCATTCGACAGGGGGGCTATGGCTACACCTTC.

This clonotype occurred once. The chain recombines TRBV9 with TRBJ1-1; D not certain. Trimming shortened V by 2 bases and J by 4 bases, and 15 bases separated the two germline ends. Germline values: CDR1 SGDLS, CDR2 YYNGEE. This CDR3 has 15 amino acids. CDR3 DNA: TGTGCCAGCAGCGTTGAAGATCTGGGTAGCACTGAAGCTTTCTTT. Its protein product is CASSVEDLGSTEAFF.

This sequence joins TRBV25-1 and TRBJ2-3; 10 positions agree with TRBD2. The CDR3 covers 13 residues. Germline CDR1 is MGHDK and CDR2 is SYGVNS. J was trimmed by 1 base and V by 8 bases; bases with no gene match: 0. CDR3 nucleotides: TGTGCCAGCGGGACTAGCGGCACAGATACGCAGTATTTT. Residues: CASGTSGTDTQYF.

This chain uses TRBV2 with TRBJ2-7; 9 nucleotides match TRBD1. CDR1 is SNHLY and CDR2 is FYNNEI in the germline V gene. This CDR3 spans 11 amino acids. V shed 11 bases and J 5 bases; nucleotides not matched to a gene: 4. In nucleotides, the CDR3 is TGTGCCGGGACAGGGTTCCACGAGCAGTACTTC. Amino acids: CAGTGFHEQYF.

This chain joins TRBV7-2 and TRBJ2-2, with D unresolved. The CDR3 is 14 residues long. Germline CDR1 is SGHTA and CDR2 is FQGNSA. The ends were cut back, 5 bases at V and 2 bases at J, with 9 bases in the middle. CDR3 protein: CASSPDTNTGELFF. The DNA for the CDR3 is TGTGCCAGCAGCCCCGACACCAACACCGGGGAGCTGTTTTTT. The full variable domain, its missing parts supplied by reference TRBV7-2 and TRBJ2-2, is GAGVSQSPSNKVTEKGKDVELRCDPISGHTALYWYRQSLGQGLEFLIYFQGNSAPDKSGLPSDRFSAERTGGSVSTLTIQRTQQEDSAVYLCASSPDTNTGELFFGEGSRLTVL.

The rearrangement uses TRBV19 and TRBJ1-1; maybe TRBD1 (5 bases). CDR1 is LNHDA and CDR2 is SQIVND in the germline V gene (reference sequence). The CDR3 is 13 amino acids. Trimming took off 5 bases at V and 11 bases at J, with 18 bases between the two ends. This CDR3 reads CASSPLGTLAAFF. Here the CDR3 DNA reads TGTGCCAGTAGTCCTCTGGGGACCCTGGCCGCTTTCTTT.

For this clonotype: A single base separates this from a much larger clone, so it may be a read error. This is likely a read error, given that the CDR3 carries no conserved phenylalanine or tryptophan at its end. The rearrangement uses TRBV7-8 and TRBJ1-2; 10 nucleotides align to TRBD1. V shed 5 bases and J 6 bases; nucleotides not matched to a gene: 9. CDR3 length: 15 residues. The germline CDR1 and CDR2 sequences are SGHVS and FQNEAQ. The CDR3: CASSPGQGTGDGYTL. The CDR3 DNA reads as TGTGCCAGCAGCCCGGGACAGGGGACAGGCGATGGCTACACCCTC.

To note about this clonotype: Possible read error: a much larger clone is one base away. The CDR3 does not close with the conserved phenylalanine or tryptophan, likely indicating a read error. The chain links TRBV7-9 to TRBJ1-2, with D perhaps TRBD1 (6 bases). From germline, CDR1 is SEHNR and CDR2 FQNEAQ (reference sequence). V dropped 3 bases and J dropped 4 bases, with 12 bases sitting between them. The CDR3 spans 14 residues. The CDR3 here is CASSFTGTGYGYTL. The CDR3 DNA sequence: TGTGCCAGCAGCTTCACAGGGACGGGCTATGGCTACACCCTC.

The rearrangement uses TRBV29-1 and TRBJ2-7, with D possibly being TRBD1 (5 bases). The end of the DNA aligns better with TRBJ2-1, so the J call may be wrong. The V gene's germline CDR1 is SQVTM and CDR2 ANQGSEA. The length of the CDR3 is 12 residues. This chain's CDR3 is CSVERQGNEQFF. The CDR3 DNA sequence: TGCAGCGTTGAGCGGCAGGGCAATGAGCAGTTCTTC.

At least ten counts were recorded for this clonotype. This chain uses TRBV7-6 with TRBJ1-1; D gene uncertain. The CDR3 contains 14 residues. The V gene's germline CDR1 is SGHVS and CDR2 FNYEAQ. V gave up 3 bases and J gave up 1 base, with 9 bases separating them. The CDR3 DNA reads TGTGCCAGCAGCTTTAGTCCGGAGAACACTGAAGCTTTCTTT. Amino acids: CASSFSPENTEAFF.

The V gene is TRBV10-3, the J gene TRBJ2-7, with D perhaps matching TRBD1 (6 bases). CDR3 length equals 12 residues. Trimming removed 10 bases at V and 3 bases at J, with 13 bases between. CDR1 ENHRY and CDR2 SYGVKD come from the germline V gene. CDR3 in amino acids: CATAGDGYEQYF. CDR3 nucleotides: TGTGCCACGGCAGGGGACGGCTACGAGCAGTACTTC.

The chain uses TRBV4-2 and TRBJ1-2; D possibly corresponds to TRBD1 (5 bases). Germline V gene data show CDR1 as LGHNA and CDR2 as YNFKEQ. The CDR3 covers 15 residues. V gave up 0 bases and J gave up 6 bases, with 14 bases separating them. CDR3 in DNA: TGTGCCAGCAGCCAAGATTTCGGCGGGGGGGATGGCTACACCTTC. Translating it yields CASSQDFGGGDGYTF.

The rearrangement uses TRBV5-1 and TRBJ2-6; 8 bases are a match to TRBD1. The germline V gene encodes CDR1 SGHRS and CDR2 YFSETQ. V lost 2 bases to trimming and J lost 1 base; unmatched junction nucleotides: 5. The CDR3 is 17 amino acids. The DNA for the CDR3 is TGCGCCAGCAGCTTCGGACAGGGCGGTTCTGGGGCCAACGTCCTGACTTTC. It specifies CASSFGQGGSGANVLTF. The full variable domain, its missing parts supplied by reference TRBV5-1 and TRBJ2-6, is KAGVTQTPRYLIKTRGQQVTLSCSPISGHRSVSWYQQTPGQGLQFLFEYFSETQRNKGNFPGRFSGRQFSNSRSEMNVSTLELGDSALYLCASSFGQGGSGANVLTFGAGSRLTVL.

This clonotype was found a few times. The V and J genes are TRBV6-5 and TRBJ1-4; D ambiguous. The germline gives CDR1 MNHEY, CDR2 SVGAGI. The ends were cut back, 5 bases at V and 3 bases at J, with 13 bases in the middle. The CDR3 consists of 15 residues. CDR3 nucleotide sequence: TGTGCCAGCAGTCCCTCGGGAGGAGCTAATGAAAAACTGTTTTTT. Amino acids: CASSPSGGANEKLFF.

This clonotype was counted between two and nine times. CDR3 sequence (DNA): TGTGCCAGCAGCCGAAGGGGGACATTGAACACTGAAGCTTTCTTT. Translated, it gives CASSRRGTLNTEAFF. The chain joins TRBV12-3 or TRBV12-4 to TRBJ1-1; perhaps TRBD1 as D (6 bases). The V and J ends lost 6 bases and 0 bases respectively, with 14 bases between them. The CDR3 loop spans 15 amino acids.

Worth noting for this clonotype: This clone may be a read error of a much larger clone one base away. The CDR3 does not end in the conserved phenylalanine or tryptophan, so this is likely a read error. The V call is TRBV15, the J call TRBJ2-2, with 9 bases that match TRBD2. This CDR3 has 13 amino acids. Germline values: CDR1 LNHNV, CDR2 YYDKDF (reference sequence). V was clipped by 5 bases and J by 5 bases; unmatched bases: 0. CDR3 loop: CATSLAGTGELFV. The DNA of the CDR3 is TGTGCCACCAGCCTAGCGGGAACCGGGGAGCTGTTTGTT.

This clonotype was observed a handful of times. The V call is TRBV2, the J call TRBJ1-5, with D possibly matching TRBD1 (6 bases). Trimming pared 5 bases from V and 2 bases from J, leaving 13 bases between. The length of the CDR3 is 15 residues. Germline assignment: CDR1 SNHLY and CDR2 FYNNEI. The CDR3 region has the DNA TGTGCCAGCAGTTCCCCAGGGGCCGGCAATCAGCCCCAGCATTTT. Its protein is CASSSPGAGNQPQHF.

This clonotype came up many times. The chain carries TRBV11-2 and TRBJ1-2, with no clear D. CDR1 SGHAT and CDR2 FQNNGV come from the germline V gene. The CDR3 is 13 residues long. V was cut by 5 bases and J by 8 bases, with 15 bases left in between. The CDR3 is CASSQTTVGGYTF. The CDR3 coding sequence is TGTGCCAGCAGCCAAACCACGGTCGGAGGCTACACCTTC.

This clonotype was recorded a few times. V and J are TRBV12-3 or TRBV12-4 and TRBJ1-4, with D unresolved. The CDR3 contains 14 residues. V gave up 2 bases and J gave up 8 bases, with 12 bases separating them. CDR3 DNA sequence: TGTGCCAGCAGTTTACCGCCCGCAGGCGAAAAACTGTTTTTT. Its translation is CASSLPPAGEKLFF.

This chain uses TRBV7-9 with TRBJ1-2; 10 positions agree with TRBD1. Germline-derived CDR1 and CDR2 are SEHNR and FQNEAQ (reference sequence). This CDR3 spans 17 amino acids. Trimming removed 5 bases from V and 0 bases from J; junction bases left unmatched: 9. The chain's CDR3 is CASSTGTGDWTNYGYTF. CDR3 DNA sequence: TGTGCCAGCAGCACAGGGACAGGGGATTGGACTAACTATGGCTACACCTTC.